One sample yielded the 30 T cell receptor beta chains listed below, sequenced in a study of T cells after somatic rescue of genetic block. Data came from immunoSEQ multiplex PCR; TCRdb stores just in-frame clones and leaves some out. Of 68,000 or so clones listed, roughly 92% are singletons. Sequencing was performed on peripheral blood mononuclear cells (PBMCs). These receptors were collected from a man aged 40-49 years.

This chain connects TRBV2 to TRBJ2-1; 8 bases map to TRBD1. CDR3 length: 15 residues. Trimming at V came to 1 base and at J to 5 bases, leaving 4 bases not matched to a gene. CDR1 is SNHLY, CDR2 FYNNEI, per germline. The CDR3 loop is CASSEETGENNEQFF. CDR3 sequence (DNA): TGTGCCAGCAGTGAAGAGACAGGGGAGAACAATGAGCAGTTCTTC.

The chain has TRBV28 and TRBJ2-1; 9 bases line up with TRBD2. Trimming cost V 6 bases and J 0 bases; bases outside gene matches: 6. Germline V gives CDR1 MDHEN, CDR2 SYDVKM. The CDR3 sequence is 16 residues long. The CDR3 sequence: CASSAGGPLSYNEQFF. The CDR3 DNA follows: TGTGCCAGCAGCGCGGGAGGGCCTCTCTCCTACAATGAGCAGTTCTTC.

This clone is a singleton in its sample. The V call is TRBV2, the J call TRBJ1-5; no reliable D call. CDR1 and CDR2 from the germline V gene are SNHLY and FYNNEI. The CDR3 totals 14 residues. The V end was cut by 1 base, the J end by 10 bases, with 14 bases between. This chain's CDR3 is CASSEGGAISPQHF. CDR3 bases: TGTGCCAGCAGTGAAGGGGGTGCGATCAGTCCCCAGCATTTT.

V usage is TRBV5-5 and J usage is TRBJ2-7; TRBD1 matches 7 bases. The V gene's germline CDR1 is SGHKS and CDR2 YYEKEE (reference sequence). There are 15 residues in the CDR3. V shed 4 bases, J shed 5 bases, and the junction held 12 bases outside the gene matches. The CDR3 DNA reads TGTGCCAGCAGCCACCCGACAGGGTTAGCCCACGAGCAGTACTTC. It codes for CASSHPTGLAHEQYF.

CDR3 sequence (DNA): TGTGCCAGCAGGGAGGACAGTGGATTCCAGAACACTGAAGCTTTCTTT. Amino acids: CASREDSGFQNTEAFF. The chain carries TRBV2 and TRBJ1-1; possibly TRBD1 for D (6 bases). Germline loops: CDR1 SNHLY, CDR2 FYNNEI. This CDR3 spans 16 amino acids. The V end was cut by 6 bases, the J end by 1 base, with 18 bases between.

V gene TRBV18 combines with J gene TRBJ2-7; 12 nucleotides align to TRBD2. The CDR3 is 15 amino acids. Looked up from germline, CDR1 is KGHSH and CDR2 is LQKENI. V trimming: 3 bases; J trimming: 5 bases; junction bases outside the gene matches: 5. CDR3 in DNA: TGTGCCAGCTCACCGACTAGCGGGAGATCCAACGAGCAGTACTTC. Protein: CASSPTSGRSNEQYF.

V usage is TRBV4-1 and J usage is TRBJ2-5; D may be TRBD1 or TRBD2 (5 bases each). The CDR3 contains 17 residues. V shed 0 bases and J shed 0 bases, with 14 bases lying between them. Germline V CDR1 and CDR2: MGHRA, YSYEKL. The CDR3 protein is CASSQDLGASNQETQYF. The CDR3 region has the DNA TGCGCCAGCAGCCAAGATTTAGGGGCTAGCAACCAAGAGACCCAGTACTTC.

V is TRBV19 and J is TRBJ2-5, with D maybe TRBD2 (7 bases). The V and J ends lost 5 bases and 4 bases respectively, with 17 bases between them. CDR1 is LNHDA and CDR2 is SQIVND in the germline V gene (reference sequence). The CDR3 loop spans 15 amino acids. The CDR3 nucleotides are TGTGCCAGTAGTGGGGGGCGCGGGAGAAGAGAGACCCAGTACTTC. It yields the protein CASSGGRGRRETQYF.

V is TRBV30 and J is TRBJ2-5; D remains ambiguous. Germline lookup yields CDR1 GTSNPN and CDR2 SVGIG (reference sequence). The CDR3 spans 11 residues. V lost 4 bases, J lost 5 bases, and 8 bases lay in between. The chain's CDR3 is CAWTFRETQYF. The CDR3 nucleotides are TGTGCCTGGACCTTTCGGGAGACCCAGTACTTC.

The rearrangement joins TRBV6-6 to TRBJ2-2; D uncertain. The CDR3 has 16 residues. V shed 6 bases and J shed 1 base, with 15 bases lying between them. Germline V gene data show CDR1 as MNHNY and CDR2 as SVGAGI (reference sequence). CDR3: CASSRRGSENTGELFF. The CDR3 bases are TGTGCCAGCAGCCGCCGTGGAAGCGAGAACACCGGGGAGCTGTTTTTT.

The V call is TRBV11-2, the J call TRBJ2-7; possible D gene TRBD1, 5 bases. CDR3 length: 15 residues. Germline V gene sequence: CDR1 SGHAT, CDR2 FQNNGV. Between the trimmed V and J ends, which lost 7 bases and 5 bases, there was a span of 21 bases. The CDR3 bases are TGTGCCAGCATGCGATTGCAGGACAAACTGAACGAGCAGTACTTC. Translating gives CASMRLQDKLNEQYF. Filled out from reference TRBV11-2 and TRBJ2-7, the complete variable domain reads EAGVAQSPRYKIIEKRQSVAFWCNPISGHATLYWYQQILGQGPKLLIQFQNNGVVDDSQLPKDRFSAERLKGVDSTLKIQPAKLEDSAVYLCASMRLQDKLNEQYFGPGTRLTVT.

The V gene is TRBV19, the J gene TRBJ1-5; D remains ambiguous. Per germline, CDR1 LNHDA and CDR2 SQIVND (reference sequence). Trimming took 1 base from V and 2 from J, leaving 9 bases between them. CDR3 length: 15 residues. The CDR3 is CASSIGDIGNQPQHF. The CDR3 region has the DNA TGTGCCAGTAGTATAGGGGATATAGGCAATCAGCCCCAGCATTTT.

The DNA of the CDR3 is TGTGCCAGCAGTATCGGGCGTCCAGATACGCAGTATTTT. It yields the protein CASSIGRPDTQYF. The chain employs TRBV7-7 and TRBJ2-3; no reliable D call. The CDR3 extends over 13 amino acids. Trimming cost V 6 bases and J 4 bases, with 11 bases left between them. Germline loops: CDR1 SSHAT, CDR2 FNYEAQ (reference sequence).

The sample holds one count of this clone. V is TRBV5-1 and J is TRBJ1-2, with a weak D call TRBD1 (5 bases). This CDR3 is built from 16 residues. Looked up from germline, CDR1 is SGHRS and CDR2 is YFSETQ. Trimming removed 0 bases at V and 5 bases at J, with 17 bases between. This CDR3 reads CASSLGAWDGSYGYTF. The CDR3 DNA reads as TGCGCCAGCAGCTTGGGTGCCTGGGACGGATCATATGGCTACACCTTC.

The V call is TRBV30, the J call TRBJ2-3, with 9 nucleotides matching TRBD2. The germline V gene has CDR1 GTSNPN and CDR2 SVGIG (reference sequence). The J segment lost 2 bases and the V segment lost 0 bases, leaving 6 bases of the junction unmatched. CDR3 size: 16 residues. The CDR3 bases are TGTGCCTGGAGTGTCGGTAGCGGGGGATACACAGATACGCAGTATTTT. It is translated as CAWSVGSGGYTDTQYF.

This chain connects TRBV5-1 to TRBJ1-2; 12 nucleotides match TRBD1. There are 17 residues in the CDR3. V lost 3 bases and J lost 3; bases outside the gene matches: 9. Per germline, CDR1 SGHRS and CDR2 YFSETQ. The CDR3 nucleotides read TGCGCCAGCAGCTACCCCCCGGGACAGGGGGCGGACTATGGCTACACCTTC. Protein sequence: CASSYPPGQGADYGYTF.

The J gene is TRBJ2-2, the V gene TRBV6-5; D tentatively reads TRBD1 or TRBD2 (6 bases each). The V and J ends lost 1 base and 0 bases respectively, with 9 bases between them. Germline V gene sequence: CDR1 MNHEY, CDR2 SVGAGI. The CDR3 length is 16 residues. The DNA for the CDR3 is TGTGCCAGCAGTTACTGGGGGGCTACGAACACCGGGGAGCTGTTTTTT. Amino acid sequence: CASSYWGATNTGELFF.

The CDR3 DNA sequence: TGTGCCAGCAGCGTAGAGGACAGTACCGAGCAGTACTTC. This gives the protein CASSVEDSTEQYF. This chain joins TRBV9 and TRBJ2-7; possibly TRBD1 for D (6 bases). V was trimmed by 0 bases and J by 6 bases, leaving 10 bases between them. Germline CDR1 reads SGDLS; CDR2 reads YYNGEE. This CDR3 has 13 amino acids.

The V gene is TRBV21-1, the J gene TRBJ2-1; the tabulated D call, TRBD2, remains unverified against the DNA. TRBV21-1 is a documented pseudogene. The CDR3 runs to 16 residues. The CDR3 nucleotides read TGTGCCAGCAGCAAAAATTCCCATCTAGCGAACAATGAGCAGTTCTTC. It specifies CASSKNSHLANNEQFF.

This chain connects TRBV5-1 to TRBJ2-1, with 9 bases lining up with TRBD2. V lost 1 base and J lost 6; bases outside the gene matches: 5. The CDR3 consists of 15 residues. The germline V gene encodes CDR1 SGHRS and CDR2 YFSETQ. The CDR3: CASSLSLAGSNEQFF. The CDR3 bases are TGCGCCAGCAGCTTGTCCCTAGCGGGGAGCAATGAGCAGTTCTTC. The full variable domain, completed using reference TRBV5-1 and TRBJ2-1, is KAGVTQTPRYLIKTRGQQVTLSCSPISGHRSVSWYQQTPGQGLQFLFEYFSETQRNKGNFPGRFSGRQFSNSRSEMNVSTLELGDSALYLCASSLSLAGSNEQFFGPGTRLTVL.

This sequence joins TRBV6-5 and TRBJ2-3; TRBD2 is a possible D gene (6 bases). The V gene's germline CDR1 is MNHEY and CDR2 SVGAGI. CDR3 length: 14 amino acids. Trimming left V 2 bases short and J 10 bases short, with 16 bases between. The CDR3 DNA is TGTGCCAGCAGTTACGACCGCAGGGAGGCTGCGCAGTATTTT. Its protein product is CASSYDRREAAQYF.

This chain connects TRBV19 to TRBJ1-5, with 12 bases fitting TRBD1. V shed 8 bases and J 7 bases; nucleotides not matched to a gene: 12. Germline CDR1 reads LNHDA; CDR2 reads SQIVND (reference sequence). The CDR3 spans 16 residues. The CDR3 bases are TGTGCCAGTGGGGACGCCGGGACAGGGGGCTGGCAGCCCCAGCATTTT. Its translation: CASGDAGTGGWQPQHF.

The gene calls are TRBV11-1 and TRBJ2-5; 12 nucleotides line up with TRBD2. CDR1 is SGHAT and CDR2 is FQDESV in the germline V gene (reference sequence). Losses at the gene ends were 3 bases for V and 2 bases for J; bases not matched to a gene: 7. This CDR3 has 17 amino acids. The CDR3 region is CASSFPSGGAIQETQYF. Written as DNA, the CDR3 is TGTGCCAGCAGCTTTCCTAGCGGGGGGGCGATACAAGAGACCCAGTACTTC.

The rearrangement uses TRBV28 and TRBJ1-2; D unclear. In germline, CDR1 is MDHEN, CDR2 SYDVKM. This CDR3 has 11 amino acids. V was trimmed by 8 bases and J by 6 bases, leaving 10 bases between them. This CDR3 reads CASDKGDGYTF. The CDR3 DNA reads TGTGCCAGCGATAAGGGTGATGGCTACACCTTC.

V and J are TRBV18 and TRBJ2-1, with TRBD2 as a possible D gene (5 bases). V lost 4 bases and J lost 5, with 15 bases in between. CDR3 length: 15 amino acids. The germline CDR1 and CDR2 sequences are KGHSH and LQKENI. DNA of the CDR3: TGTGCCAGCTCACTCTTTTCCGGGATCGACAATGAGCAGTTCTTC. Amino acids: CASSLFSGIDNEQFF.

The genes are TRBV21-1 and TRBJ2-5; the table's D call TRBD2 went unverified against the DNA. TRBV21-1 is a documented pseudogene. The CDR3 is 16 amino acids. CDR3 DNA: TGTGCCAGCAGCAAGCTGCCTCGAGGGAGGGGGGAGACCCAGTACTTC. Translating it yields CASSKLPRGRGETQYF.

J is TRBJ1-2 and V is TRBV9, with 7 bases matching TRBD1. CDR1 is SGDLS, CDR2 YYNGEE, per germline. The CDR3 is 15 residues long. The V and J ends lost 7 bases and 2 bases, in that order; junction bases with no gene match: 11. Here the CDR3 reads CASGDHRGFNYGYTF. The CDR3 coding sequence is TGTGCCAGCGGCGATCACAGGGGATTCAACTATGGCTACACCTTC.

The chain joins TRBV2 to TRBJ1-5, with D possibly TRBD1 on 5 matching bases. Trimming left V 7 bases short and J 2 bases short, with 24 bases between. This CDR3 spans 18 amino acids. In germline, CDR1 is SNHLY, CDR2 FYNNEI. The CDR3 loop reads CASTRDGEILVGNQPQHF. The CDR3 DNA reads as TGTGCCAGCACCAGGGACGGTGAGATTTTAGTCGGCAATCAGCCCCAGCATTTT.

This clone came up once. V and J are TRBV29-1 and TRBJ1-1; D is ambiguous. The ends were cut back, 4 bases at V and 2 bases at J, with 11 bases in the middle. Germline CDR1 and CDR2: SQVTM and ANQGSEA. CDR3 length equals 13 residues. This CDR3 reads CSVGKRYNTEAFF. The CDR3 nucleotides are TGCAGCGTTGGGAAGCGTTACAACACTGAAGCTTTCTTT.

The chain is built from TRBV28 and TRBJ1-2, with 7 nucleotides matching TRBD1. This CDR3 has 16 amino acids. V shed 5 bases, J shed 7 bases, and the junction held 16 bases outside the gene matches. Germline loops: CDR1 MDHEN, CDR2 SYDVKM. CDR3 in DNA: TGTGCCAGCAGTCCTTCTCGGGCAGGGGGACGAGGTGGCTACACCTTC. Its protein product is CASSPSRAGGRGGYTF.